Listed below are T cell receptor beta chains from one sample, sequenced in a study of blood T cells in healthy people across ages. TCRdb itself ran the 5' RACE reads through MiXCR, one entry per CDR3 protein. This table has about 1.8 million distinct CDR3 sequences, just under 50% appearing once. Sequencing was carried out using blood. The receptors derive from a woman in her 40s in good health. Each CDR3 is given with its conserved first and last residue. Fields, in order: D gene, clone size, J gene, V gene, CDR3 length, CDR3 protein, CDR3 DNA. A D gene is named only where the DNA matches it firmly. Size tells how often a clone was seen (once, few, many) or the class of an expanded clone, and some rows leave it out.

- - TRBJ2-3 TRBV7-2 12 CASSLFRNTQYF TGTGCCAGCAGCTTATTTAGAAATACGCAGTATTTT
TRBD1 few TRBJ2-7 TRBV9 15 CASSATGTGLYEQYF TGTGCCAGCAGCGCGACCGGGACAGGGCTTTACGAGCAGTACTTC
TRBD2 - TRBJ2-1 TRBV11-2 15 CASSLISGGLGEQFF TGTGCCAGCAGCTTAATAAGCGGGGGGTTGGGTGAGCAGTTCTTC
- - TRBJ1-1 TRBV11-2 14 CASSLERVAAEAFF TGTGCCAGCAGCTTAGAGAGGGTAGCGGCTGAAGCTTTCTTT
- few TRBJ2-4 TRBV11-2 16 CASSPIQGWSKNIQYF TGTGCCAGCAGCCCCATTCAGGGTTGGTCCAAAAACATTCAGTACTTC
TRBD2 once TRBJ2-3 TRBV25-1 16 CASSEGGDGSTDTQYF TGTGCCAGCAGTGAGGGGGGGGATGGGAGCACAGATACGCAGTATTTT
- - TRBJ1-2 TRBV3-1 13 CASSQLTSYGYTF TGTGCCAGCAGCCAGTTGACATCCTATGGCTACACCTTC
- - TRBJ1-1 TRBV20-1 14 CSAAWDAGNTEAFF TGCAGTGCCGCCTGGGACGCGGGTAACACTGAAGCTTTCTTT
- few TRBJ2-1 TRBV9 13 CASSAGTYNEQFF TGTGCCAGCAGCGCGGGGACCTACAATGAGCAGTTCTTC
- - TRBJ2-3 TRBV18 15 CASSPTGISTDTQYF TGTGCCAGCTCACCCACAGGGATAAGCACAGATACGCAGTATTTT
- - TRBJ1-6 TRBV2 18 CARRRGDPLRSYNSPLHF TGTGCCAGAAGGAGAGGAGATCCCTTACGGTCCTATAATTCACCCCTCCACTTT
TRBD1 once TRBJ1-5 TRBV5-1 15 CASGMGTGVNQPQHF TGCGCCAGCGGCATGGGGACAGGGGTTAATCAGCCCCAGCATTTT
TRBD1 once TRBJ1-1 TRBV29-1 15 CSVADLGQGNTEAFF TGCAGCGTCGCAGACCTGGGACAGGGCAACACTGAAGCTTTCTTT
- few TRBJ1-5 TRBV27 12 CASSLGVGPQHF TGTGCCAGCAGTTTGGGGGTTGGGCCCCAGCATTTT
TRBD1 - TRBJ1-4 TRBV5-6 15 CASSFGGTGGEKLFF TGTGCCAGCAGCTTTGGCGGGACAGGGGGCGAAAAACTGTTTTTT
TRBD1 - TRBJ1-1 TRBV6-5 14 CASSADRGLSEAFF TGTGCCAGCAGTGCGGACAGGGGATTATCTGAAGCTTTCTTT
TRBD1 - TRBJ2-7 TRBV5-1 20 CASSFYTYRDRDGSSYEQYF TGCGCCAGCAGCTTCTATACATACCGGGACAGGGATGGGTCCTCCTACGAGCAGTACTTC
- - TRBJ2-3 TRBV7-2 13 CASSSYGRDTRYF TGTGCCAGCAGCTCCTATGGGAGAGATACGCGGTATTTT
TRBD2 - TRBJ2-3 TRBV20-1 15 CSAYTSGGLTDTQYF TGCAGTGCGTATACTAGCGGGGGCCTCACAGATACGCAGTATTTT
- - TRBJ1-4 TRBV10-3 14 CAISEWGLIEKLFF TGTGCCATCAGTGAGTGGGGCCTGATTGAAAAACTGTTTTTT
- - TRBJ1-2 TRBV7-9 15 CASSWESGGYEGYTF TGTGCCAGCAGCTGGGAGAGTGGGGGCTACGAGGGCTACACCTTC
TRBD1 - TRBJ1-1 TRBV10-2 15 CASRDRDRTNTEAFF TGCGCCAGCAGGGACCGGGACAGGACCAACACTGAAGCTTTCTTT
- few TRBJ2-1 TRBV4-2 14 CASSQDKANNEQFF TGTGCCAGCAGCCAAGATAAGGCAAACAATGAGCAGTTCTTC
- - TRBJ2-5 TRBV6-5 15 CASSYAGLLGETQYF TGTGCCAGCAGTTACGCAGGACTGCTAGGGGAGACCCAGTACTTC
- - TRBJ1-2 TRBV20-1 13 CSASVIINYGCTF TGCAGTGCTAGTGTTATTATCAACTATGGCTGCACCTTC
TRBD1 few TRBJ1-2 TRBV7-2 18 CASSPRRLGVSDRGGYTF TGTGCCAGCAGCCCACGTAGATTAGGGGTGTCGGACAGGGGTGGCTACACCTTC
TRBD1 - TRBJ2-1 TRBV20-1 14 CSASSGTGNNEQFF TGCAGTGCTAGTTCCGGGACAGGGAACAATGAGCAGTTCTTC
- - TRBJ2-5 TRBV7-3 13 CASSKAAQETQYF TGTGCCAGCAGCAAAGCCGCCCAAGAGACCCAGTACTTC
- few TRBJ1-2 TRBV7-8 16 CASSFTVEADSYGYTF TGTGCCAGCAGCTTTACGGTGGAGGCAGACAGTTATGGCTACACCTTC
- - TRBJ2-3 TRBV29-1 14 CSALTDWTTDTQYF TGCAGCGCCTTGACCGATTGGACCACAGATACGCAGTATTTT
- - TRBJ2-1 TRBV7-2 16 CASSPSMQKVGNEQFF TGTGCCAGCAGCCCATCGATGCAAAAAGTGGGCAATGAGCAGTTCTTC
- few TRBJ2-1 TRBV7-9 15 CASSSYRGRYNEQFF TGTGCCAGCAGCTCCTACCGGGGCCGGTACAATGAGCAGTTCTTC
- - TRBJ2-7 TRBV6-2/TRBV6-3 14 CASSYYYSPYEQYF TGTGCCAGCAGTTACTATTACAGCCCTTACGAGCAGTACTTC
TRBD1 - TRBJ2-5 TRBV10-3 18 CAISNIQVRDRVLETQYF TGTGCCATCAGTAACATCCAAGTCCGGGACAGGGTGTTAGAGACCCAGTACTTC
- - TRBJ1-2 TRBV20-1 15 CSAIPPGRSNYGYTF TGCAGTGCTATTCCTCCGGGACGCAGTAACTATGGCTACACCTTC
- - TRBJ2-1 TRBV29-1 16 CSVVLTPRSSYNEQFF TGCAGCGTTGTCTTGACCCCGAGGAGCTCCTACAATGAGCAGTTCTTC
- once TRBJ1-2 TRBV6-5 14 CASGRARGYYGYTF TGTGCCAGCGGGAGGGCCAGGGGTTACTATGGCTACACCTTC
TRBD2 - TRBJ2-4 TRBV7-2 16 CASSVPGGGDKNIQYF TGTGCCAGCAGCGTCCCCGGGGGGGGTGACAAAAACATTCAGTACTTC
TRBD2 few TRBJ2-4 TRBV7-2 20 CASSLGLGTNKLIAKNIQYF TGTGCCAGCAGCTTAGGGCTCGGGACTAACAAACTAATAGCCAAAAACATTCAGTACTTC
TRBD1 - TRBJ1-6 TRBV6-5 17 CASSYSAGGLSNSPLHF TGTGCCAGCAGTTACTCTGCAGGGGGACTTTCCAATTCACCCCTCCACTTT
TRBD2 few TRBJ2-1 TRBV6-6 15 CASGSSGGSPGEQFF TGTGCCAGCGGCTCTAGCGGGGGGTCCCCTGGTGAGCAGTTCTTC
- once TRBJ2-1 TRBV4-2 14 CASSQVSLYNEQFF TGTGCCAGCAGCCAAGTAAGCCTCTACAATGAGCAGTTCTTC
- - TRBJ1-2 TRBV12-3/TRBV12-4 14 CASNFGQPSYGYTF TGTGCCAGCAATTTCGGACAGCCAAGCTATGGCTACACCTTC
- few TRBJ2-3 TRBV3-1 14 CASSTRKGPDTQYF TGTGCCAGCAGCACCCGAAAGGGACCAGATACGCAGTATTTT
TRBD2 few TRBJ2-3 TRBV20-1 15 CSARDGAGGTDTQYF TGCAGTGCTAGAGATGGGGCGGGGGGCACAGATACGCAGTATTTT
- few TRBJ2-7 TRBV21-1 15 CASSLGVSGMREQYF TGTGCCAGCAGCCTTGGGGTATCAGGGATGCGGGAGCAGTACTTC
- - TRBJ1-1 TRBV9 13 CASSREPNTEAFF TGTGCCAGCAGCCGAGAGCCGAACACTGAAGCTTTCTTT
TRBD2 few TRBJ2-1 TRBV4-1 17 CASSLRLAGQSYNEQFF TGCGCCAGCAGCCTACGACTAGCGGGTCAAAGCTACAATGAGCAGTTCTTC
- - TRBJ2-1 TRBV5-1 15 CASSLPGQSNNEQFF TGCGCCAGCAGCCTACCGGGACAATCGAACAATGAGCAGTTCTTC
- few TRBJ2-1 TRBV7-8 14 CASSTGHLLNEQFF TGTGCCAGCAGCACGGGACATCTCCTCAATGAGCAGTTCTTC
TRBD2 - TRBJ2-4 TRBV7-2 15 CASSWGLAGMNIQYF TGTGCCAGCAGTTGGGGACTAGCGGGGATGAACATTCAGTACTTC
- once TRBJ1-2 TRBV6-2/TRBV6-3 12 CASSPGMRGYTF TGTGCCAGCAGTCCCGGGATGCGTGGCTACACCTTC
- - TRBJ1-1 TRBV28 12 CASSLAWTEAFF TGTGCCAGCAGCTTAGCCTGGACTGAAGCTTTCTTT
- few TRBJ2-3 TRBV29-1 13 CSVDAGNTDTQYF TGCAGCGTTGACGCAGGTAACACAGATACGCAGTATTTT
- - TRBJ2-6 TRBV5-1 16 CASSSTGDLGANVLTF TGCGCCAGCAGCTCGACAGGTGATCTGGGCGCCAACGTCCTGACTTTC
- - TRBJ2-5 TRBV20-1 16 CSARALRQDDQETQYF TGCAGTGCTAGAGCCCTGCGCCAGGACGACCAAGAGACCCAGTACTTC
TRBD1 - TRBJ2-7 TRBV20-1 15 CSASRGTGNSLEQYF TGCAGTGCTAGTCGTGGGACAGGGAATTCCCTCGAGCAGTACTTC
- few TRBJ1-2 TRBV5-1 11 CASSKGNGYTF TGCGCCAGCAGCAAAGGTAATGGCTACACCTTC
- - TRBJ2-1 TRBV7-8 13 CASSLTFDNEQFF TGTGCCAGCAGCTTGACGTTCGACAATGAGCAGTTCTTC